What follows are 28 T cell receptor beta chains derived from one specimen sequenced in a study of blood T cells in healthy people across ages. A J-beta primer mix and a sample-barcoded 5' primer were used in a second PCR of roughly 7 to 12 cycles. TCRdb passed the 5' RACE reads through MiXCR, listing each CDR3 protein once. This sample carries 870,000 or so distinct CDR3 sequences, 29% of them seen once, and the ten largest clones take 17%. The sequenced material came from blood. These receptors were collected from a woman older than 75 in good health.

The chain carries TRBV7-2 and TRBJ1-6; D unresolved. The CDR3 is 16 amino acids. CDR1 is SGHTA and CDR2 is FQGNSA in the germline V gene. Trimming took off 0 bases at V and 9 bases at J, with 15 bases between the two ends. The CDR3 is CASSLAIGELGSPLHF. The CDR3 DNA is TGTGCCAGCAGCTTAGCGATTGGGGAGTTGGGTTCACCCCTCCACTTT.

This clonotype was seen repeatedly, ten times or more. This CDR3 is CSAPGQGSPLHF. In nucleotides, the CDR3 is TGCAGTGCTCCGGGACAGGGGTCACCCCTCCACTTT. The chain joins TRBV20-1 to TRBJ1-6; 10 bases agree with TRBD1. With 5 bases clipped from V and 10 bases from J, the junction kept 2 bases outside the gene matches. Germline V gives CDR1 DFQATT, CDR2 SNEGSKA (reference sequence). The CDR3 spans 12 residues.

This clonotype was detected ten times or more. The V and J genes are TRBV2 and TRBJ2-1; D may be TRBD1 (6 bases). CDR1 is SNHLY and CDR2 is FYNNEI in the germline V gene. The germline V and J ends were trimmed by 3 bases and 2 bases, with 11 bases remaining between them. The CDR3 has 15 amino acids. The CDR3 bases are TGTGCCAGCAGTGAGAACAGGGCAACCTACAATGAGCAGTTCTTC. As protein: CASSENRATYNEQFF.

This clonotype occurred many times. This rearrangement joins TRBV5-5 to TRBJ1-3, with D possibly matching TRBD1 (5 bases). This CDR3 contains 15 residues. V was pared by 0 bases and J by 0 bases, with 7 bases between. Germline V gene sequence: CDR1 SGHKS, CDR2 YYEKEE (reference sequence). CDR3 nucleotides: TGTGCCAGCAGCTTGGACAGGAGCTCTGGAAACACCATATATTTT. Translated: CASSLDRSSGNTIYF.

This sequence joins TRBV7-2 and TRBJ1-5; D gene ambiguous. Trimming removed 0 bases at V and 5 bases at J, with 8 bases between. CDR1 SGHTA and CDR2 FQGNSA come from the germline V gene. The CDR3 sequence is 14 residues long. The CDR3 sequence is CASSLALGDQPQHF. The CDR3, as DNA: TGTGCCAGCAGCTTAGCGCTGGGAGATCAGCCCCAGCATTTT.

This clonotype was observed a few times. With a much larger clone just one base away, this may be a read error. J is TRBJ2-5 and V is TRBV29-1; TRBD1 or TRBD2 may be the D gene (6 bases each). The germline gives CDR1 SQVTM, CDR2 ANQGSEA. This CDR3 region has 13 residues. V gave up 5 bases and J gave up 11 bases, with 21 bases separating them. The CDR3 sequence: CSVRRDIYNEQYF. In DNA form, the CDR3 reads TGCAGCGTTAGGAGGGACATTTACAATGAGCAGTACTTC.

The V and J genes are TRBV20-1 and TRBJ1-1; tentatively, D is TRBD1 (6 bases). Germline loops: CDR1 DFQATT, CDR2 SNEGSKA (reference sequence). The CDR3 length is 16 residues. V shed 6 bases and J shed 0 bases, with 20 bases lying between them. CDR3 DNA: TGCAGTGCCGGCAGGGGTGGGTCGGTTATGAACACTGAAGCTTTCTTT. Amino acid sequence: CSAGRGGSVMNTEAFF.

The chain is built from TRBV10-3 and TRBJ1-1, with D unclear. Germline CDR1 reads ENHRY; CDR2 reads SYGVKD. The CDR3 has 14 residues. Trimming shortened V by 0 bases and J by 4 bases, and 9 bases separated the two germline ends. The CDR3 is CAISESGRATEAFF. CDR3 sequence (DNA): TGTGCCATCAGTGAGTCCGGGAGGGCCACTGAAGCTTTCTTT.

This clonotype was picked up a small number of times. The chain couples TRBV7-8 to TRBJ2-1; 14 nucleotides match TRBD2. V trimming: 2 bases; J trimming: 4 bases; junction bases outside the gene matches: 4. The CDR3 has 17 amino acids. Germline V gene data show CDR1 as SGHVS and CDR2 as FQNEAQ. CDR3 bases: TGTGCCAGCAGCTTAAGGACTAGCGGGGGGAATTACAATGAGCAGTTCTTC. As protein: CASSLRTSGGNYNEQFF.

The chain joins TRBV6-5 to TRBJ1-1; the match to TRBD1 covers 7 bases. Germline trimming cut 5 bases from V and 1 base from J; bases unmatched to any gene: 7. Germline lookup yields CDR1 MNHEY and CDR2 SVGAGI. CDR3 length: 15 amino acids. CDR3 sequence: CASSRWRQGNTEAFF. The CDR3 bases are TGTGCCAGCAGTCGCTGGCGACAGGGGAACACTGAAGCTTTCTTT.

CDR3 DNA: TGTGCCAGCAGCTTACCTAGCGGGAGGGGCACAGATACGCAGTATTTT. This translates into CASSLPSGRGTDTQYF. The chain has TRBV7-8 and TRBJ2-3; 12 bases match TRBD2. V was clipped by 2 bases and J by 1 base; unmatched bases: 1. This CDR3 comprises 16 residues. Germline values: CDR1 SGHVS, CDR2 FQNEAQ.

DNA for the CDR3: TGTGCCAGCTCACCCCTGAGGGGGACAGGTCCGTACAATGAGCAGTTCTTC. This sequence encodes CASSPLRGTGPYNEQFF. The chain joins TRBV18 to TRBJ2-1; 8 bases line up with TRBD1. The CDR3 has 17 residues. With V trimmed by 3 bases and J by 4 bases, 11 bases remained unmatched. Germline CDR1 is KGHSH and CDR2 is LQKENI.

Details on this clonotype: A much larger clone lies a single base off, so this may be a read error. This rearrangement joins TRBV7-2 to TRBJ2-6; weak D call: TRBD1 (5 bases). CDR3 length: 16 residues. Germline V CDR1 and CDR2: SGHTA, FQGNSA. This chain's CDR3 is CASSEDTYSGANVPTF. The CDR3, as DNA: TGTGCCAGCAGCGAAGACACTTACTCTGGGGCCAACGTCCCGACTTTC.

This clonotype occurred many times. The chain combines TRBV18 with TRBJ2-1, with D maybe TRBD1 (5 bases). The V and J ends lost 10 bases and 1 base respectively, with 14 bases between them. Germline values: CDR1 KGHSH, CDR2 LQKENI. The CDR3 sequence is 14 residues long. The CDR3 is CATFQGGSYNEQFF. Here the CDR3 DNA reads TGTGCCACTTTCCAGGGTGGATCCTACAATGAGCAGTTCTTC. The variable domain in full, with the rest retrieved from reference TRBV18 and TRBJ2-1, is NAGVMQNPRHLVRRRGQEARLRCSPMKGHSHVYWYRQLPEEGLKFMVYLQKENIIDESGMPKERFSAEFPKEGPSILRIQQVVRGDSAAYFCATFQGGSYNEQFFGPGTRLTVL.

This clonotype has a handful of counts. The V call is TRBV7-2, the J call TRBJ2-2, with no clear D. The CDR3 length is 15 residues. Per the germline V gene, CDR1 is SGHTA and CDR2 is FQGNSA. V lost 2 bases and J 5 bases, leaving 12 bases between the germline ends. CDR3 bases: TGTGCCAGCAGCTTAAATGGGATGAGGACCGGGGAGCTGTTTTTT. Translation: CASSLNGMRTGELFF.

In its sample, this clonotype was seen a few times. The CDR3 sequence is CASSLARGNRGSETQYF. The CDR3 DNA reads TGCGCCAGCAGCTTGGCGAGGGGGAACAGGGGGTCAGAGACCCAGTACTTC. This chain connects TRBV5-1 to TRBJ2-5; 8 bases align to TRBD1. The CDR3 covers 17 residues. Germline-derived CDR1 and CDR2 are SGHRS and YFSETQ. V dropped 0 bases and J dropped 4; count of bases not matched to a gene: 11.

This chain uses TRBV6-1 with TRBJ2-3; TRBD1 might be the D (6 bases). Per the germline V gene, CDR1 is MNHNS and CDR2 is SASEGT. V lost 4 bases, J lost 2 bases, and 19 bases lay in between. CDR3 length: 17 residues. Here the CDR3 reads CASSGNQWGTYTDTQYF. The CDR3 DNA is TGTGCCAGCAGTGGAAACCAATGGGGGACATACACAGATACGCAGTATTTT.

The V call is TRBV20-1, the J call TRBJ1-5; TRBD1 is a possible D gene (6 bases). The ends were cut back, 0 bases at V and 3 bases at J, with 18 bases in the middle. This CDR3 spans 17 amino acids. The germline CDR1 and CDR2 sequences are DFQATT and SNEGSKA (reference sequence). Here the CDR3 DNA reads TGCAGTGCTAGAGACGGCCTAGGGGGAAGTAACAATCAGCCCCAGCATTTT. Amino acids: CSARDGLGGSNNQPQHF.

This clonotype has just a few counts. The chain employs TRBV5-1 and TRBJ2-2, with 7 bases fitting TRBD1. This CDR3 comprises 15 residues. Losses at the gene ends were 4 bases for V and 6 bases for J; bases not matched to a gene: 9. The germline gives CDR1 SGHRS, CDR2 YFSETQ. The CDR3 sequence: CASSLGTGVAGELFF. The CDR3 DNA sequence: TGCGCCAGCAGCCTGGGAACAGGGGTAGCCGGGGAGCTGTTTTTT.

On this clonotype: A much larger clone lies a single base off, so this may be a read error. This chain joins TRBV11-2 and TRBJ2-5; 10 nucleotides agree with TRBD2. The tail of the sequence fits TRBJ2-7 better, so the J call may be wrong. CDR1 is SGHAT and CDR2 is FQNNGV in the germline V gene. The CDR3 runs to 15 residues. The CDR3, as DNA: TGTGCCAGCAGCTGGGCCGGGACTAGCGCCAACGAGCAGTACTTC. Its translation: CASSWAGTSANEQYF.

The table lists this clonotype with many counts. V usage is TRBV6-4 and J usage is TRBJ1-2; possibly TRBD1 for D (5 bases). The CDR3 contains 14 residues. The V end was cut by 3 bases, the J end by 1 base, with 9 bases between. Germline CDR1 reads MRHNA; CDR2 reads SNTAGT. In DNA, the CDR3 is TGTGCCAGCAGTGAGGGGGATCGTAACTATGGCTACACCTTC. It translates to CASSEGDRNYGYTF.

This clonotype was recorded many times. The chain carries TRBV20-1 and TRBJ2-1, with D perhaps matching TRBD2 (6 bases). Germline V lookup: CDR1 DFQATT, CDR2 SNEGSKA (reference sequence). The CDR3 runs to 15 residues. V lost 1 base, J lost 7 bases, and 17 bases lay in between. CDR3 nucleotides: TGCAGTGCTAGAGTGGCGACTCAGGCGGGGAATGAGCAGTTCTTC. It translates to CSARVATQAGNEQFF.

A note on this clonotype: At one boundary the junction diverges from the germline segment, which might be a read error. This chain links TRBV29-1 with TRBJ2-2; 8 nucleotides match TRBD2. CDR3 length: 12 amino acids. Germline CDR1 and CDR2: SQVTM and ANQGSEA. The CDR3 here is CGVAGPTGERFF. CDR3 nucleotide sequence: TGCGGGGTAGCGGGGCCCACCGGGGAGCGGTTTTTT.

In its sample, this clonotype was seen once. V usage is TRBV6-5 and J usage is TRBJ2-4; no clear D. This CDR3 comprises 14 residues. Trimming pared 6 bases from V and 2 bases from J, leaving 11 bases between. Germline V lookup: CDR1 MNHEY, CDR2 SVGAGI. CDR3 sequence reads: CASRSYNTKNIQYF. In DNA form, the CDR3 reads TGTGCCAGCAGGTCCTACAACACCAAAAACATTCAGTACTTC.

This clonotype was seen at least ten times. The rearrangement uses TRBV7-9 and TRBJ2-5, with TRBD1 matching 7 bases. V dropped 5 bases and J dropped 0; count of bases not matched to a gene: 6. The CDR3 consists of 15 residues. Germline V CDR1 and CDR2: SEHNR, FQNEAQ (reference sequence). CDR3 region: CASSKADRHQETQYF. The DNA of the CDR3 is TGTGCCAGCAGCAAAGCGGACAGGCACCAAGAGACCCAGTACTTC. Supplemented by reference TRBV7-9 and TRBJ2-5, the full variable domain reads DTGVSQNPRHKITKRGQNVTFRCDPISEHNRLYWYRQTLGQGPEFLTYFQNEAQLEKSRLLSDRFSAERPKGSFSTLEIQRTEQGDSAMYLCASSKADRHQETQYFGPGTRLLVL.

This clonotype was seen a handful of times. The gene calls are TRBV3-1 and TRBJ2-3; D ambiguous. The CDR3 consists of 13 residues. Trimming removed 0 bases from V and 6 bases from J, with 7 bases in between. Germline-derived CDR1 and CDR2 are LGHDT and YNNKEL (reference sequence). The CDR3 region is CASSQDRPDTQYF. CDR3 bases: TGTGCCAGCAGCCAAGATCGACCGGATACGCAGTATTTT.

The chain combines TRBV6-2 or TRBV6-3 with TRBJ2-4; a possible D gene is TRBD1 (5 bases). This CDR3 is built from 15 residues. CDR1 and CDR2 (germline): MNHEY, SVGEGT. V gave up 2 bases and J gave up 3 bases, with 11 bases separating them. CDR3 DNA: TGTGCCAGCAGTTACCCCGGCAGGGACAAAAACATTCAGTACTTC. This sequence encodes CASSYPGRDKNIQYF.

The rearrangement joins TRBV5-1 to TRBJ2-1; 9 nucleotides agree with TRBD1. This CDR3 spans 17 amino acids. Per the germline V gene, CDR1 is SGHRS and CDR2 is YFSETQ. The V segment lost 4 bases and the J segment 7 bases; nucleotides outside the gene matches: 15. The CDR3, as DNA: TGCGCCAGCAGCCCGGGACAGGGAGGTTTGCTTGGAAATGAGCAGTTCTTC. This sequence encodes CASSPGQGGLLGNEQFF.